This TCR beta chain was documented in a study of blood T cell repertoires in COVID-19. Study overall: COVID-19 samples from acute and convalescent phases originated in the United States, Italy and Spain. PBMCs, B-cell-depleted T cells, or T cells provided the cDNA or gDNA that made up the material.

While infection was still active, Seattle patients were enrolled and then followed longitudinally. In the original analysis: Reference gene primer amplification in the assay estimated nucleated cell counts. The repertoire was sequenced with immunoSEQ multiplex PCR; TCRdb's copy has only in-frame clones and lacks some. That table furnishes V, J and clone size, whereas the DNA furnished D and trimming. Of about 150,000 clones in the sample, almost 85% were seen once. The sample consisted of peripheral blood. This TCR came from a woman aged 80 or over with COVID-19, enrolled during active disease.

The CDR3 here is CASSPGGTPTYEQYF. The CDR3 DNA sequence: TGCGCCAGCAGCCCAGGGGGGACCCCGACCTACGAGCAGTACTTC. This chain joins TRBV5-1 and TRBJ2-7; D perhaps matches TRBD1 (7 bases). The germline V and J ends were trimmed by 4 bases and 2 bases, with 16 bases remaining between them. CDR3 length equals 15 residues. The germline gives CDR1 SGHRS, CDR2 YFSETQ.